The 3 T cell receptor beta chains listed next were all sequenced from one sample in a study of glioma-infiltrating T cells after dendritic cell vaccination. Data came from immunoSEQ multiplex PCR; TCRdb stores just in-frame clones and leaves some out. Of roughly 100,000 clones listed, approximately 80% are singletons. This specimen was blood, taken before dendritic cell vaccination. The receptor source for this set is a human donor with glioblastoma.

The chain has TRBV7-8 and TRBJ2-7; D is ambiguous. In germline, CDR1 is SGHVS, CDR2 FQNEAQ. The CDR3 contains 14 residues. The V end was cut by 5 bases, the J end by 0 bases, with 11 bases between. Written as DNA, the CDR3 is TGTGCCAGCAGCCTCCTCGATAGCTCCTACGAGCAGTACTTC. Amino acids: CASSLLDSSYEQYF.

This chain joins TRBV30 and TRBJ1-6; D is perhaps TRBD1 (6 bases). The CDR3 has 16 amino acids. The V end was cut by 3 bases, the J end by 8 bases, with 20 bases between. CDR1 and CDR2 from the germline V gene are GTSNPN and SVGIG (reference sequence). The CDR3 DNA sequence: TGTGCCTGGAGAGCCCTTCGGACAGCGGCTGATTCACCCCTCCACTTT. Translation: CAWRALRTAADSPLHF. The variable domain in full, completed from reference TRBV30 and TRBJ1-6, reads SQTIHQWPATLVQPVGSPLSLECTVEGTSNPNLYWYRQAAGRGLQLLFYSVGIGQISSEVPQNLSASRPQDRQFILSSKKLLLSDSGFYLCAWRALRTAADSPLHFGNGTRLTVT.

The chain carries TRBV5-4 and TRBJ1-2; no clear D. Trimming removed 1 base at V and 7 bases at J, with 11 bases between. The CDR3 spans 13 residues. Germline V gene lookup returns CDR1 SGHNT and CDR2 YYREEE (reference sequence). In DNA, the CDR3 is TGTGCCAGCAGCTTGCAAGGGAGCGGTGGCTACACCTTC. It specifies CASSLQGSGGYTF.